This T cell receptor (beta chain) was identified during a study of T-cell reconstitution after alpha-beta-depleted transplantation in children. Comments on this clonotype: Its antigen is currently unknown.

Unique molecular identifiers were incorporated during preparation of the TCRbeta library. TCRdb passed the PCR reads through MiXCR, listing each CDR3 protein once. Here the sample spans about 870,000 distinct CDR3 sequences, 16% being singletons. The germline V gene has CDR1 SEHNR and CDR2 FQNEAQ (reference sequence). This CDR3 comprises 17 residues. The ends were cut back, 1 base at V and 3 bases at J, with 19 bases in the middle. The study's findings and limits: It was newly produced T cells that mostly accounted for T-cell counts and diversity one year after transplant. As was reported, about two months after transplant, alpha-beta T cells came from several hundred expanded graft clones.

The source is a male patient between 5 and 17 years old who had a stem cell transplant for acute lymphoblastic leukemia, so the T cells may come from the graft donor. The sample in question was PBMCs, mostly from graft donor cells, obtained 360 days after TCRalphabeta/CD19-depleted stem cell transplant. V and J are TRBV7-9 and TRBJ2-7; D is undetermined. CDR3 loop: CASSLVPQALFFYEQYF. The CDR3 DNA sequence: TGTGCCAGCAGCTTAGTCCCCCAGGCACTCTTCTTCTACGAGCAGTACTTC.